Below, one T cell receptor beta chain is given with its context. This entry belongs to a study of cytomegalovirus exposure and HLA in healthy donors. Per germline, CDR1 MNHNS and CDR2 SASEGT. The ends lost 2 bases at V and 3 bases at J; junction bases unmatched: 8. CDR3 size: 18 residues. The PCR ran on 60 Vbeta and 13 Jbeta primers. The repertoire was sequenced with immunoSEQ multiplex PCR; TCRdb's copy has only in-frame clones and lacks some. The repertoire holds about 130,000 clones, with about four fifths as singletons. The TCR sequence derives from a man in his late teens or twenties in good health and CMV-seronegative. The chain combines TRBV6-1 with TRBJ2-3; 13 positions agree with TRBD2. The specimen sequenced was PBMCs. This chain's CDR3 is CASSESGLAGRLTDTQYF. For the CDR3, the DNA is TGTGCCAGCAGTGAATCGGGACTAGCGGGAAGGTTGACAGATACGCAGTATTTT.